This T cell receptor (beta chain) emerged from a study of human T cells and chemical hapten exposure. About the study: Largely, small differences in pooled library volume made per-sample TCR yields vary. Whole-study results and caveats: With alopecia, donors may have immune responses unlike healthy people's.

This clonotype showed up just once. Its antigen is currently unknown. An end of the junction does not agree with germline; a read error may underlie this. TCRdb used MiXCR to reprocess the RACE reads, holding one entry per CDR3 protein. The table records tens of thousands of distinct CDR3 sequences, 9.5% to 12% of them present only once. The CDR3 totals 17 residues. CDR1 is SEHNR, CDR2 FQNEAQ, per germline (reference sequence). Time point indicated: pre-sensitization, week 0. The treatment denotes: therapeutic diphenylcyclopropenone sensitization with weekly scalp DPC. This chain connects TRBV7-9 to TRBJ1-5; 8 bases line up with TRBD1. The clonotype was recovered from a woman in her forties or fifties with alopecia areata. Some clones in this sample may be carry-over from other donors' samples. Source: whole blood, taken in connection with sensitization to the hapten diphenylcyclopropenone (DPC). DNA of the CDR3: TGTGCCAGCAGCCCGCCAGCTCGGACAGGGTCTAATCAGCCCCTGCATTTT. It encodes CASSPPARTGSNQPLHF.